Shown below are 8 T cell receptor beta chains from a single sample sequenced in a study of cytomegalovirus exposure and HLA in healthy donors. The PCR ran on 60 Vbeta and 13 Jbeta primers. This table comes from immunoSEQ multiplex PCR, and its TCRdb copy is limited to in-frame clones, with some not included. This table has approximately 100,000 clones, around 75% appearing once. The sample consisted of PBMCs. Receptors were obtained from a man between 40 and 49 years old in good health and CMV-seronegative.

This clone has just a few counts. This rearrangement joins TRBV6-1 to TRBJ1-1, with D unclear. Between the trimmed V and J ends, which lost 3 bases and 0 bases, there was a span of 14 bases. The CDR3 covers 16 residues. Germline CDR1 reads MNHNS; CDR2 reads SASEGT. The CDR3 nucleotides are TGTGCCAGCAGTGATATCCGGGGTCTGGTGAACACTGAAGCTTTCTTT. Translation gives CASSDIRGLVNTEAFF.

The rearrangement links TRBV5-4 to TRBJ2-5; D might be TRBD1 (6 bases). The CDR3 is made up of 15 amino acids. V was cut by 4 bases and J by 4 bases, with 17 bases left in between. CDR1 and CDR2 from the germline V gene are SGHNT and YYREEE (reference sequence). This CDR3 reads CASSPNSGGGETQYF. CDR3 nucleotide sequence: TGTGCCAGCAGCCCCAACAGTGGGGGCGGAGAGACCCAGTACTTC. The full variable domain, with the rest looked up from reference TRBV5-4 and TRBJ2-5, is ETGVTQSPTHLIKTRGQQVTLRCSSQSGHNTVSWYQQALGQGPQFIFQYYREEENGRGNFPPRFSGLQFPNYSSELNVNALELDDSALYLCASSPNSGGGETQYFGPGTRLLVL.

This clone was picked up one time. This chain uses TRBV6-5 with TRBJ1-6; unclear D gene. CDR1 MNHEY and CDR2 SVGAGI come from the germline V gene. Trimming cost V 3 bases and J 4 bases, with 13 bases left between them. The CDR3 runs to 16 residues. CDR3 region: CASSYQLGVYNSPLHF. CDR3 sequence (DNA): TGTGCCAGCAGTTATCAGCTAGGCGTTTATAATTCACCCCTCCACTTT.

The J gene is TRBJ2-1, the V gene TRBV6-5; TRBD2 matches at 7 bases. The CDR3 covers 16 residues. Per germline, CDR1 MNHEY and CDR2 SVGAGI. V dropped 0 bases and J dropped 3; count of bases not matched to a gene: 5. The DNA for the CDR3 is TGTGCCAGCAGTTACTCCGGCGGGGGAGACTACAATGAGCAGTTCTTC. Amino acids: CASSYSGGGDYNEQFF.

The DNA for the CDR3 is TGCAGCGCGAAGACAGAATACGAGCAGTACTTC. It is translated as CSAKTEYEQYF. The chain combines TRBV29-1 with TRBJ2-7; possibly TRBD1 for D (5 bases). The CDR3 runs 11 residues. V was trimmed by 7 bases and J by 4 bases, leaving 11 bases between them. Germline V CDR1 and CDR2: SQVTM, ANQGSEA.

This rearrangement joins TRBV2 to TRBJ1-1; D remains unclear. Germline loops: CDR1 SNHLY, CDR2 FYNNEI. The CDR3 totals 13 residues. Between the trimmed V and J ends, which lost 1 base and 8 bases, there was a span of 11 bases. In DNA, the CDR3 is TGTGCCAGCAGTGAAGAGAGAGGAGAGGAAGCTTTCTTT. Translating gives CASSEERGEEAFF.

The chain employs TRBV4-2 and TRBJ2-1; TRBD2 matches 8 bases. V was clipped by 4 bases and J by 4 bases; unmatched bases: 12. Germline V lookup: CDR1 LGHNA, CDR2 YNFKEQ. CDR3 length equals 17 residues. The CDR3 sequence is CASSPGRGGGLYNEQFF. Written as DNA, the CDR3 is TGTGCCAGCAGCCCCGGACGGGGCGGGGGGTTATACAATGAGCAGTTCTTC.

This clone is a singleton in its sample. CDR3 residues: CASSLSGPTYEQYF. The CDR3 coding sequence is TGTGCCAGCAGCTTATCCGGTCCAACCTACGAGCAGTACTTC. The chain combines TRBV7-8 with TRBJ2-7, with no clear D. This CDR3 has 14 residues. The V gene lost 2 bases and the J gene lost 2 bases, with 10 bases spanning the gap. The V gene's germline CDR1 is SGHVS and CDR2 FQNEAQ.